One sample yielded the 8 T cell receptor beta chains listed below, sequenced in a study of blood T cell repertoires in COVID-19 (TCRdb year 2020). The library was obtained by the immunoSEQ multiplex PCR assay. TCRdb obtained this table from immuneACCESS and retained in-frame rearrangements with V and J assigned. These tables miss some clones; where compared with another copy, unresolved V genes account for less than half of the shortfall, and the remainder is unexplained. The sample yields about 200,000 clones; around 83% were counted once. The top ten clones comprise approximately 5% of the sample. Sequencing was done on a sample of peripheral blood. Receptors originate from a woman aged 80 or over with acute or convalescent COVID-19.

This sequence joins TRBV5-1 and TRBJ1-3, with 7 bases identical to TRBD1. This CDR3 comprises 15 residues. Germline CDR1 SGHRS, CDR2 YFSETQ. J lost 3 bases, V lost 0 bases, and 3 bases had no gene match. CDR3 DNA: TGCGCCAGCAGCTTGGCGGCAGGGGGTGGAAACACCATATATTTT. Amino acid sequence: CASSLAAGGGNTIYF.

The J gene is TRBJ2-5, the V gene TRBV10-3; the match to TRBD1 covers 8 bases. The CDR3 sequence is 14 residues long. Germline CDR1 is ENHRY and CDR2 is SYGVKD. The V and J ends lost 8 bases and 5 bases, in that order; junction bases with no gene match: 10. This chain's CDR3 is CAIGQGAAGETQYF. The CDR3, as DNA: TGTGCCATCGGGCAGGGGGCCGCCGGGGAGACCCAGTACTTC.

The V gene is TRBV5-1, the J gene TRBJ1-1, with unresolved D. This CDR3 is 16 amino acids long. Trimming cost V 1 base and J 1 base, with 14 bases left between them. Germline V gene sequence: CDR1 SGHRS, CDR2 YFSETQ. The CDR3 DNA reads TGCGCCAGCAGCTTGTTAGGTGCGGTGACGAACACTGAAGCTTTCTTT. Its translation: CASSLLGAVTNTEAFF.

The genes are TRBV6-6 and TRBJ1-2; possible D gene TRBD1, 5 bases. The germline V and J ends were trimmed by 5 bases and 9 bases, with 10 bases remaining between them. The germline V gene has CDR1 MNHNY and CDR2 SVGAGI (reference sequence). The CDR3 loop spans 11 amino acids. The CDR3 reads CASSADSRYTF. In nucleotides, the CDR3 is TGTGCCAGCAGTGCCGACAGTCGCTACACCTTC.

The chain couples TRBV6-5 to TRBJ2-7; D unresolved. V was pared by 8 bases and J by 0 bases, with 8 bases between. CDR3 length: 12 residues. Germline V gene data show CDR1 as MNHEY and CDR2 as SVGAGI. Here the CDR3 DNA reads TGTGCCAGCGCGGAAACCTCCTACGAGCAGTACTTC. Translating it yields CASAETSYEQYF.

V gene TRBV5-4 combines with J gene TRBJ2-1, with TRBD2 matching 10 bases. CDR1 and CDR2 from the germline V gene are SGHNT and YYREEE (reference sequence). The CDR3 totals 15 residues. With 4 bases clipped from V and 3 bases from J, the junction kept 4 bases outside the gene matches. CDR3 sequence reads: CASSGGTSDYNEQFF. CDR3 nucleotide sequence: TGTGCCAGCAGCGGGGGGACTAGCGACTACAATGAGCAGTTCTTC.

The rearrangement links TRBV7-2 to TRBJ1-3, with TRBD1 as a possible D gene (6 bases). Germline V gene sequence: CDR1 SGHTA, CDR2 FQGNSA. V lost 5 bases, J lost 2 bases, and 13 bases lay in between. This CDR3 comprises 15 residues. CDR3 amino acids: CASSPQGGTGNTIYF. DNA for the CDR3: TGTGCCAGCAGCCCACAGGGTGGCACTGGAAACACCATATATTTT. Filled out from reference TRBV7-2 and TRBJ1-3, the complete variable domain reads GAGVSQSPSNKVTEKGKDVELRCDPISGHTALYWYRQSLGQGLEFLIYFQGNSAPDKSGLPSDRFSAERTGGSVSTLTIQRTQQEDSAVYLCASSPQGGTGNTIYFGEGSWLTVV.

The rearrangement links TRBV24-1 to TRBJ2-2; 9 nucleotides line up with TRBD1. Losses at the gene ends were 3 bases for V and 5 bases for J; bases not matched to a gene: 6. Germline-derived CDR1 and CDR2 are KGHDR and SFDVKD. This CDR3 has 16 residues. For the CDR3, the DNA is TGTGCCACCAGTGATCCCCGGACAGGGGTGACCGGGGAGCTGTTTTTT. This codes for CATSDPRTGVTGELFF.